The next 10 T cell receptor beta chains were all read from a single sample in a study of response to subunit inactivated influenza vaccine. MiXCR was run by TCRdb on the RT-PCR reads, yielding one entry per CDR3 protein. The data hold about 780,000 distinct CDR3 sequences, with less than 20% observed a single time. Sequenced material: PBMCs from blood, taken roughly 5 days after vaccination. Receptors originate from a man between 45 and 60 years old who received an inactivated influenza vaccine.

This clonotype was found a few times. This chain links TRBV10-3 with TRBJ2-1, with D possibly matching TRBD2 (5 bases). The CDR3 runs 13 residues. Per the germline V gene, CDR1 is ENHRY and CDR2 is SYGVKD. Trimming stripped 4 bases from V and 5 bases from J, with 9 bases between. In DNA, the CDR3 is TGTGCCATCAGTGCCGCGGGCGACAATGAGCAGTTCTTC. It is translated as CAISAAGDNEQFF.

This clonotype was seen many times. V gene TRBV28 combines with J gene TRBJ2-7; 11 bases align to TRBD2. Germline assignment: CDR1 MDHEN and CDR2 SYDVKM. The CDR3 spans 17 residues. V shed 10 bases, J shed 2 bases, and the junction held 16 bases outside the gene matches. The CDR3 nucleotides are TGTGCCACCAACCCGGGACTAGCGGAGCCAAGAACCTACGAGCAGTACTTC. Protein: CATNPGLAEPRTYEQYF.

This clonotype has just a few counts. V is TRBV6-1 and J is TRBJ1-4, with D perhaps TRBD1 (6 bases). The V gene lost 6 bases and the J gene lost 8 bases, with 19 bases spanning the gap. The CDR3 has 15 amino acids. Germline loops: CDR1 MNHNS, CDR2 SASEGT. This CDR3 is CASRDLGRGGEKLFF. CDR3 coding DNA: TGTGCCAGCAGGGACTTAGGCAGGGGAGGAGAAAAACTGTTTTTT.

The chain links TRBV6-5 to TRBJ2-1; D may be TRBD2 (5 bases). This CDR3 contains 15 residues. The V gene's germline CDR1 is MNHEY and CDR2 SVGAGI. V was trimmed by 0 bases and J by 8 bases, leaving 14 bases between them. CDR3 bases: TGTGCCAGCAGTTACTCAGAGGGAGCATGGCATGAGCAGTTCTTC. Its translation: CASSYSEGAWHEQFF.

This clonotype was counted only a few times. The chain is built from TRBV6-2 or TRBV6-3 and TRBJ2-1; D is unresolved. Trimming took 8 bases from V and 6 from J, leaving 20 bases between them. This CDR3 region has 15 residues. Germline CDR1 and CDR2: MNHEY and SVGEGT. The CDR3 spells CASEDGMLSPNEQFF. The CDR3 nucleotides are TGTGCCAGCGAAGATGGCATGTTATCCCCCAATGAGCAGTTCTTC.

The J gene is TRBJ1-1, the V gene TRBV29-1; 7 bases match TRBD1. J was trimmed by 0 bases and V by 7 bases; bases with no gene match: 11. Germline V CDR1 and CDR2: SQVTM, ANQGSEA. The CDR3 contains 15 residues. The CDR3 sequence: CSALRDSPMNTEAFF. The CDR3 DNA reads TGCAGCGCCCTCCGGGACAGCCCCATGAACACTGAAGCTTTCTTT.

This clonotype was found many times. The chain combines TRBV27 with TRBJ2-7; no firm D call. CDR3 length equals 13 residues. Trimming pared 6 bases from V and 2 bases from J, leaving 11 bases between. Germline V CDR1 and CDR2: MNHEY, SMNVEV (reference sequence). The DNA for the CDR3 is TGTGCCAGCAGGCTCACGGTGGCCTACGAGCAGTACTTC. It is translated as CASRLTVAYEQYF.

The rearrangement joins TRBV20-1 to TRBJ2-1; 9 bases align to TRBD2. Germline values: CDR1 DFQATT, CDR2 SNEGSKA (reference sequence). There are 15 residues in the CDR3. V gave up 5 bases and J gave up 2 bases; unmatched junction bases: 7. CDR3 bases: TGCAGTGCTTACCAACTAGCGGGCACCTACAATGAGCAGTTCTTC. The encoded protein is CSAYQLAGTYNEQFF.

This clonotype was found a few times. The rearrangement uses TRBV20-1 and TRBJ2-3, with D possibly matching TRBD2 (5 bases). V lost 3 bases, J lost 6 bases, and 7 bases lay in between. The CDR3 extends over 11 amino acids. Germline V gene data show CDR1 as DFQATT and CDR2 as SNEGSKA (reference sequence). CDR3 sequence reads: CSASGVDTQYF. As DNA, the CDR3 is TGCAGTGCTAGCGGGGTGGATACGCAGTATTTT.

This sequence joins TRBV7-9 and TRBJ2-7; either TRBD1 or TRBD2 may supply D (5 bases each). V was cut by 3 bases and J by 0 bases, with 9 bases left in between. The CDR3 contains 14 residues. CDR1 SEHNR and CDR2 FQNEAQ come from the germline V gene (reference sequence). In DNA, the CDR3 is TGTGCCAGCAGCTTGGGGGACGCCTCCTACGAGCAGTACTTC. Protein sequence: CASSLGDASYEQYF.